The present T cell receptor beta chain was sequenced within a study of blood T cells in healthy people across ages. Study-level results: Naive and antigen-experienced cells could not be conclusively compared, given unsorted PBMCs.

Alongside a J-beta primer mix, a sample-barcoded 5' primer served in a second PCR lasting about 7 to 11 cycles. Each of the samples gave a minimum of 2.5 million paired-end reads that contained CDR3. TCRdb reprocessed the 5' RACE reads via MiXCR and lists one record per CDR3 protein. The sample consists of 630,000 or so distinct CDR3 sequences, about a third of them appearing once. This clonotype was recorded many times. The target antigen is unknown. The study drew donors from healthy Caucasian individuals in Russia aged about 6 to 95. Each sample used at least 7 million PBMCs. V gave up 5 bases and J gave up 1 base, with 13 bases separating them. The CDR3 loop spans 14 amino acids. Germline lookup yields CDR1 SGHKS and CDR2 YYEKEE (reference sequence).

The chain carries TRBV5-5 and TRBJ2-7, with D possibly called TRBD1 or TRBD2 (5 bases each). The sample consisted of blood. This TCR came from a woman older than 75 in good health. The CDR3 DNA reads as TGTGCCAGCAGTTACCGGGACGGATCCTACGAGCAGTACTTC. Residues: CASSYRDGSYEQYF.